Each of the 30 T cell receptor beta chains below was sequenced from the same sample in a study of cytomegalovirus exposure and HLA in healthy donors. Both 60 Vbeta primers and 13 Jbeta primers went into the PCR. Produced via immunoSEQ multiplex PCR; TCRdb's table is partial and in-frame only. The sample lists 160,000 or so clones, over 60% occurring once. Sequences were obtained from PBMCs. The origin of the receptors is a woman in her 30s in good health and CMV-seronegative.

This CDR3 is CASSAQARNTGELFF. CDR3 DNA: TGTGCCAGCAGTGCCCAGGCGAGGAACACCGGGGAGCTGTTTTTT. V usage is TRBV25-1 and J usage is TRBJ2-2, with D hard to call. Germline V CDR1 and CDR2: MGHDK, SYGVNS. With 4 bases removed from V and 1 base from J, the gap between germline ends came to 10 bases. CDR3 size: 15 residues.

This chain uses TRBV18 with TRBJ1-3; D call uncertain. V lost 2 bases and J 0 bases, leaving 11 bases between the germline ends. In germline, CDR1 is KGHSH, CDR2 LQKENI. The CDR3 totals 16 residues. The CDR3 loop reads CASSPNPIGSGNTIYF. The CDR3 nucleotides are TGTGCCAGCTCACCAAACCCTATCGGCTCTGGAAACACCATATATTTT. Looking up the rest from reference TRBV18 and TRBJ1-3 gives the full variable domain: NAGVMQNPRHLVRRRGQEARLRCSPMKGHSHVYWYRQLPEEGLKFMVYLQKENIIDESGMPKERFSAEFPKEGPSILRIQQVVRGDSAAYFCASSPNPIGSGNTIYFGEGSWLTVV.

The chain recombines TRBV4-3 with TRBJ1-3; unclear D gene. Between the trimmed V and J ends, which lost 0 bases and 2 bases, there was a span of 8 bases. Germline V CDR1 and CDR2: LGHNA, YSLEER. This CDR3 has 15 amino acids. The CDR3 nucleotides read TGCGCCAGCAGCCAAGACCCGGGGACTGGAAACACCATATATTTT. Protein product: CASSQDPGTGNTIYF.

V usage is TRBV14 and J usage is TRBJ2-7, with 8 positions matching TRBD2. With V trimmed by 4 bases and J by 3 bases, 14 bases remained unmatched. CDR3 size: 17 residues. CDR1 and CDR2 (germline): SGHDN, FVKESK. The CDR3: CASSLTPFRGGLYEQYF. In DNA form, the CDR3 reads TGTGCCAGCAGCCTCACTCCCTTCCGGGGGGGCCTCTACGAGCAGTACTTC.

The V gene is TRBV6-5, the J gene TRBJ1-2; D not resolved. V was trimmed by 0 bases and J by 6 bases, leaving 11 bases between them. Germline V gene data show CDR1 as MNHEY and CDR2 as SVGAGI. This CDR3 contains 14 residues. CDR3: CASSYSYGKDGYTF. The CDR3 bases are TGTGCCAGCAGTTACTCGTACGGGAAGGATGGCTACACCTTC.

This chain connects TRBV10-2 to TRBJ1-1, with D maybe TRBD1 (6 bases). This CDR3 is 15 amino acids long. V shed 4 bases and J shed 4 bases, with 16 bases lying between them. The germline V gene encodes CDR1 WSHSY and CDR2 SAAADI. CDR3 in amino acids: CASSGTGFVGTEAFF. The CDR3 DNA reads as TGCGCCAGCAGTGGAACAGGGTTTGTCGGCACTGAAGCTTTCTTT.

This chain joins TRBV11-2 and TRBJ2-7; D is unclear. CDR3 length: 11 residues. V lost 5 bases, J lost 4 bases, and 6 bases lay in between. CDR1 and CDR2 (germline): SGHAT, FQNNGV. CDR3 coding DNA: TGTGCCAGCAGCCAAAATTACGAGCAGTACTTC. Its protein product is CASSQNYEQYF.

This clone was detected only a few times. The chain couples TRBV7-3 to TRBJ2-5; the match to TRBD1 covers 9 bases. V shed 4 bases and J 3 bases; nucleotides not matched to a gene: 6. The CDR3 contains 15 residues. The germline gives CDR1 SGHTA, CDR2 FQGTGA. In nucleotides, the CDR3 is TGTGCCAGCAGCTCCAACAGGGGGCGCGAAGAGACCCAGTACTTC. Its translation is CASSSNRGREETQYF.

The chain joins TRBV28 to TRBJ1-2; 7 bases line up with TRBD1. CDR3 length: 14 residues. Trimming took 6 bases from V and 2 from J; bases not matched to a gene: 6. CDR1 and CDR2 (germline): MDHEN, SYDVKM. CDR3 in amino acids: CASRPDRENYGYTF. CDR3 bases: TGTGCCAGCAGACCCGACAGGGAAAACTATGGCTACACCTTC.

The chain joins TRBV19 to TRBJ2-7; a weak D match, TRBD1 (5 bases). V gave up 5 bases and J gave up 2 bases, with 13 bases separating them. This CDR3 comprises 14 residues. Germline V CDR1 and CDR2: LNHDA, SQIVND (reference sequence). The CDR3: CASSLTGATYEQYF. CDR3 in DNA: TGTGCCAGTAGTCTCACTGGGGCTACCTACGAGCAGTACTTC. Drawing the rest from reference TRBV19 and TRBJ2-7, the complete variable domain is DGGITQSPKYLFRKEGQNVTLSCEQNLNHDAMYWYRQDPGQGLRLIYYSQIVNDFQKGDIAEGYSVSREKKESFPLTVTSAQKNPTAFYLCASSLTGATYEQYFGPGTRLTVT.

This clone was seen just once. The chain has TRBV7-2 and TRBJ2-5, with 13 bases lining up with TRBD2. The closer fit of TRBJ2-7 to the DNA end suggests the J call may be wrong. The CDR3 runs 15 residues. The germline CDR1 and CDR2 sequences are SGHTA and FQGNSA. CDR3 DNA: TGTGCCAGCAGCCCTCGACTAGCGGGAGGCTACGAGCAGTACTTC. Protein: CASSPRLAGGYEQYF.

The chain couples TRBV7-2 to TRBJ1-2, with D perhaps matching TRBD1 (5 bases). V was trimmed by 3 bases and J by 5 bases, leaving 7 bases between them. The CDR3 is 12 residues long. CDR1 is SGHTA, CDR2 FQGNSA, per germline. The CDR3, as DNA: TGTGCCAGCAGCTTCCGACAGTATGGCTACACCTTC. Amino acids: CASSFRQYGYTF.

This clone turned up a few times. The chain links TRBV6-6 to TRBJ1-4; D not certain. Deletions cut 2 bases from V and 8 bases from J, with 9 bases between. The CDR3 totals 13 residues. CDR1 is MNHNY, CDR2 SVGAGI, per germline (reference sequence). The CDR3 region is CASSYGGREKLFF. The CDR3 coding sequence is TGTGCCAGCAGTTACGGAGGGAGGGAAAAACTGTTTTTT.

The V and J genes are TRBV28 and TRBJ2-7, with TRBD1 as a possible D gene (6 bases). This CDR3 has 12 amino acids. With 6 bases removed from V and 1 base from J, the gap between germline ends came to 7 bases. The germline CDR1 and CDR2 sequences are MDHEN and SYDVKM. CDR3 amino acids: CASRGQSYEQYF. CDR3 DNA: TGTGCCAGCAGGGGACAATCCTACGAGCAGTACTTC.

This clone has a handful of counts. The chain joins TRBV5-1 to TRBJ2-2; 7 nucleotides match TRBD1. This CDR3 contains 15 residues. Looked up from germline, CDR1 is SGHRS and CDR2 is YFSETQ. Trimming cost V 4 bases and J 5 bases; bases outside gene matches: 8. CDR3 DNA: TGCGCCAGCAGCCCGGGGACAGTGAGGACCGGGGAGCTGTTTTTT. Translated, it gives CASSPGTVRTGELFF.

The chain is built from TRBV25-1 and TRBJ2-2; D may be TRBD2 (6 bases). CDR3 size: 16 residues. The V end lost 1 base, the J end lost 4 bases, and 13 bases lay between the germline ends. CDR1 and CDR2 from the germline V gene are MGHDK and SYGVNS. The CDR3: CASSEFGQEGTGELFF. In DNA form, the CDR3 reads TGTGCCAGCAGTGAATTTGGGCAGGAGGGCACCGGGGAGCTGTTTTTT. Filled out from reference TRBV25-1 and TRBJ2-2, the complete variable domain reads EADIYQTPRYLVIGTGKKITLECSQTMGHDKMYWYQQDPGMELHLIHYSYGVNSTEKGDLSSESTVSRIRTEHFPLTLESARPSHTSQYLCASSEFGQEGTGELFFGEGSRLTVL.

The CDR3 DNA reads TGTGCCAGCAGCACTACTGGTGTGGAGACCCAGTACTTC. This translates into CASSTTGVETQYF. The chain is built from TRBV9 and TRBJ2-5; D remains unclear. This CDR3 has 13 amino acids. V was shortened by 4 bases and J by 5 bases, with 12 bases between the two germline ends. The V gene's germline CDR1 is SGDLS and CDR2 YYNGEE.

This clone was counted between two and nine times. The chain recombines TRBV5-5 with TRBJ1-5; the D gene is possibly TRBD1 (6 bases). In germline, CDR1 is SGHKS, CDR2 YYEKEE (reference sequence). Trimming left V 4 bases short and J 0 bases short, with 14 bases between. The CDR3 is made up of 16 amino acids. In DNA, the CDR3 is TGTGCCAGCAGCCAGGGACATGCTTATAGCAATCAGCCCCAGCATTTT. This encodes CASSQGHAYSNQPQHF.

The chain carries TRBV18 and TRBJ1-1; 7 nucleotides match TRBD1. This CDR3 comprises 13 residues. The ends lost 4 bases at V and 5 bases at J; junction bases unmatched: 4. Per the germline V gene, CDR1 is KGHSH and CDR2 is LQKENI. The CDR3 DNA reads as TGTGCCAGCTCACAGACAGGGAGGACTGAAGCTTTCTTT. Its translation is CASSQTGRTEAFF.

This clone has a handful of counts. The gene calls are TRBV7-9 and TRBJ1-3; D uncertain. Looked up from germline, CDR1 is SEHNR and CDR2 is FQNEAQ (reference sequence). The CDR3 is 14 amino acids. Between the trimmed V and J ends, which lost 1 base and 7 bases, there was a span of 11 bases. In DNA form, the CDR3 reads TGTGCCAGCAGCTTAGAAAGGCCCGGGAACACCATATATTTT. This translates into CASSLERPGNTIYF.

This clone was observed a few times. The J gene is TRBJ1-1, the V gene TRBV30; maybe TRBD1 (5 bases). This CDR3 comprises 13 residues. V was clipped by 5 bases and J by 6 bases, with 16 bases between them. Germline values: CDR1 GTSNPN, CDR2 SVGIG (reference sequence). The CDR3 nucleotides are TGTGCCTGGTGGGGTCAGGGCTTTTCTGAAGCTTTCTTT. Translating it yields CAWWGQGFSEAFF.

In the case of this clone: This specimen includes other DNA sequences encoding the same CDR3. The chain links TRBV30 to TRBJ1-2, with TRBD1 as a possible D gene (6 bases). Germline CDR1 and CDR2: GTSNPN and SVGIG (reference sequence). The CDR3 runs to 11 residues. Trimming pared 0 bases from V and 7 bases from J, leaving 6 bases between. The chain's CDR3 is CAWSVQGGYTF. CDR3 sequence (DNA): TGTGCCTGGAGTGTACAGGGTGGCTACACCTTC.

The chain has TRBV19 and TRBJ2-1, with a weak D call TRBD2 (7 bases). The CDR3 is 14 amino acids. The ends were cut back, 5 bases at V and 7 bases at J, with 15 bases in the middle. In germline, CDR1 is LNHDA, CDR2 SQIVND (reference sequence). CDR3 coding DNA: TGTGCCAGTAGTCAAAGGGGGGGGTTGAATGAGCAGTTCTTC. This translates into CASSQRGGLNEQFF.

This chain connects TRBV7-9 to TRBJ1-1, with a possible D match to TRBD1 (5 bases). Trimming removed 3 bases at V and 2 bases at J, with 19 bases between. CDR1 and CDR2 from the germline V gene are SEHNR and FQNEAQ (reference sequence). This CDR3 is 17 amino acids long. The CDR3 DNA sequence: TGTGCCAGCAGCTTCCCCAGGGTGGAAAGGCTCAACACTGAAGCTTTCTTT. Its translation is CASSFPRVERLNTEAFF.

The chain recombines TRBV28 with TRBJ2-7, with D possibly matching TRBD2 (6 bases). Germline V gene sequence: CDR1 MDHEN, CDR2 SYDVKM. The CDR3 is made up of 13 amino acids. Deletions cut 1 base from V and 6 bases from J, with 10 bases between. CDR3 protein: CASSLSLSGEQYF. The CDR3 DNA reads TGTGCCAGCAGTTTATCCCTTAGCGGCGAGCAGTACTTC. The full variable domain, with the rest looked up from reference TRBV28 and TRBJ2-7, is DVKVTQSSRYLVKRTGEKVFLECVQDMDHENMFWYRQDPGLGLRLIYFSYDVKMKEKGDIPEGYSVSREKKERFSLILESASTNQTSMYLCASSLSLSGEQYFGPGTRLTVT.

This clone was detected only a few times. The V gene is TRBV7-9, the J gene TRBJ2-5; maybe TRBD1 (5 bases). V lost 5 bases to trimming and J lost 11 bases, with 15 bases between them. Germline CDR1 and CDR2: SEHNR and FQNEAQ (reference sequence). This CDR3 comprises 12 residues. CDR3 coding DNA: TGTGCCAGCAGCCCCAGGGTCGAGGCACAGTACTTC. Protein sequence: CASSPRVEAQYF.

The chain uses TRBV9 and TRBJ1-2, with D perhaps matching TRBD1 (5 bases). The CDR3 has 12 amino acids. Germline values: CDR1 SGDLS, CDR2 YYNGEE. With 0 bases removed from V and 8 bases from J, the gap between germline ends came to 8 bases. This CDR3 reads CASSVEGVGYTF. CDR3 coding DNA: TGTGCCAGCAGCGTAGAAGGGGTGGGCTACACCTTC.

This chain connects TRBV7-9 to TRBJ2-7; possible D gene TRBD1, 5 bases. The CDR3 totals 12 residues. Between the trimmed V and J ends, which lost 5 bases and 6 bases, there was a span of 11 bases. Germline values: CDR1 SEHNR, CDR2 FQNEAQ (reference sequence). The CDR3: CASSPTATEQYF. The CDR3 bases are TGTGCCAGCAGCCCGACAGCTACCGAGCAGTACTTC.

This clone was recorded a few times. The rearrangement uses TRBV7-3 and TRBJ2-6; a possible D gene is TRBD1 (5 bases). This CDR3 region has 16 residues. Germline V gene lookup returns CDR1 SGHTA and CDR2 FQGTGA. The V end lost 4 bases, the J end lost 0 bases, and 10 bases lay between the germline ends. CDR3 DNA: TGTGCCAGCAGCTCCAGGGCCCGCTCTGGGGCCAACGTCCTGACTTTC. This encodes CASSSRARSGANVLTF.

The chain is built from TRBV28 and TRBJ1-1, with D unresolved. The CDR3 runs 15 residues. The germline V gene encodes CDR1 MDHEN and CDR2 SYDVKM. V was shortened by 4 bases and J by 0 bases, with 12 bases between the two germline ends. In DNA, the CDR3 is TGTGCCAGCAGTTCCGCAACACCCTTGAACACTGAAGCTTTCTTT. It specifies CASSSATPLNTEAFF.